The T cell receptor beta chain under discussion was sequenced for a study of Ad26.COV2.S vaccination and SARS-CoV-2 variants. Study-level background: Dosing was one shot or two shots 56 days apart.

Clones were sequenced by immunoSEQ multiplex PCR, and TCRdb holds only the in-frame ones, with some missing. The table shows hundreds of thousands of clones, with around 90% occurring only once. CDR1 and CDR2 from the germline V gene are GTSNPN and SVGIG (reference sequence). V dropped 2 bases and J dropped 5 bases, with 15 bases sitting between them. The CDR3 extends over 14 amino acids. Documented treatment: roughly 20 received Ad26.COV2.S at low or high dose, single or two shots; 5 received placebo; per-sample allocation not given. Collection of samples fell on day 63 after the first vaccine or placebo injection. An Ad26 vector expressing Wuhan-strain SARS-CoV-2 spike served as the vaccine.

J is TRBJ1-1 and V is TRBV30; D is ambiguous. This TCR came from a person aged 18-65 years who received the Ad26.COV2.S COVID-19 vaccine or a placebo. The input for sequencing was peripheral blood, taken in a trial of Ad26.COV2.S vaccine versus placebo. CDR3 amino acids: CAWSYGSMGTEAFF. The CDR3 DNA follows: TGTGCCTGGAGTTACGGTTCGATGGGGACTGAAGCTTTCTTT.